This TCR beta chain derives from a study of cytomegalovirus exposure and HLA in healthy donors. Study observations and caveats: In a later analysis, specific HLA alleles were associated with about 18,000 TCR beta sequences at a 0.05 false discovery rate. In a later analysis, productive TCRs from donors in an Asian-associated ancestry cluster reportedly carried fewer N-insertions than the cohort mean. According to an earlier analysis, most TCR beta V segments yielded productive rearrangements about 87% or about 30% of the time. Among immune exposure information, only CMV serostatus was available.

A note on this clone: What it recognizes is unknown.

A multiplex PCR was run with 60 Vbeta primers and 13 Jbeta primers. This table comes from immunoSEQ multiplex PCR, and its TCRdb copy is limited to in-frame clones, with some not included. The sample lists roughly 150,000 clones, 80% to 90% seen once, with 2% to 3% in the top ten. Sequencing was performed on PBMCs. This receptor was identified in a man in his thirties or forties in good health and CMV-seropositive.

The DNA for the CDR3 is TGTGCCAGCACCCCCGGGCTGGGGACAGGGCGGAGGGGAGATACGCAGTATTTT. Translating gives CASTPGLGTGRRGDTQYF. The chain employs TRBV7-8 and TRBJ2-3; 9 nucleotides align to TRBD1. The CDR3 has 18 residues. With V trimmed by 7 bases and J by 5 bases, 19 bases remained unmatched. Per germline, CDR1 SGHVS and CDR2 FQNEAQ.